A selection of T cell receptor beta chains follows, all from one sample in a study of shared clonotypes between healthy human individuals. Measured with immunoSEQ multiplex PCR; TCRdb has only the in-frame clones, and not every one. The profile shows around 1.1 million clones, 70% to 80% of them singletons. The sequencing sample was made of memory CD4+ T cells from PBMCs. Receptors were obtained from a man aged 18 to 35 in good health. Some clones in this sample may be carry-over from other donors' samples. CDR3s include the opening cysteine and the closing phenylalanine or tryptophan.

V gene,CDR3 protein
TRBV5-1,CASSPTPKTPGGGGYTF
TRBV5-1,CASSRGDSSASTDTQYF
TRBV7-8,CASSLGRVVGYTF
TRBV6-1,CASRAIGPPYEQYF
TRBV7-9,CASSPLGAGGDNEQFF
TRBV5-4,CASSGGFGSRRDLREQYF
TRBV5-4,CASSLGAVQETQYF
TRBV7-8,CASSLAVAGGPETQYF
TRBV7-3,CASSATSAEATQYF
TRBV19,CASSIMSGRRSYEQYF
TRBV5-5,CASSGVRGNGETQYF
TRBV5-1,CASSSGTVGSEQYF
TRBV4-1,CASSAPQGLRLNDEQFF
TRBV5-8,CASSQGGVGTNEKLFF
TRBV18,CASSSQAGSTGELFF
TRBV21-1,CASSKGGRGGNQPQHF
TRBV5-6,CASSLGFGLSAGYTF
TRBV11-3,CASSPVGAREQFF
TRBV19,CASSIGPSQETQYF
TRBV7-9,CASSPPRQGGVETQYF
TRBV6-5,CASRYWDEAPGYTF
TRBV5-1,CASSLWGRGIQETQYF
TRBV6-5,CASSHMTGVGETQYF
TRBV19,CASSMSQRGEAFF
TRBV30,CAWSVIGANTEAFF
TRBV29-1,CSVAGLAGDVQYF
TRBV2,CASGGGSGKGLYEQYF
TRBV4-2,CASSPEGGVNYGYTF
TRBV7-3,CASSRVSTGELFF
TRBV12-2,CASRLVQRRGRERTVQYF
TRBV28,CASDGGQGFYEQYF
TRBV7-8,CASSTWTSGSVYREQFF
TRBV28,CASSSREGFYEQYF
TRBV5-1,CASSLPKDGPNTEAFF
TRBV2,CASSEGGRWRTF
TRBV10-3,CAISESDGELFF
TRBV6-4,CASSGTYTGELFF
TRBV28,CASSVGTGYGYTF
TRBV7-3,CASSLMGGAANEQFF
TRBV7-6,CASSLGGLAGVEQYF
TRBV7-9,CASSRNEKLFF
TRBV5-6,CASSQREGTEAFF
TRBV6-1,CASSEAAGGRGGTDTQYF
TRBV29-1,CSVEQGVGNTIYF
TRBV18,CASSPSPTSGRNEQFF
TRBV2,CASNFQVADTQYF
TRBV6-1,CASIRGPTYNEQFF
TRBV25-1,CASSEYPGGGSDNEQFF
TRBV7-2,CASSEFPGLDNEQFF
TRBV23-1,CASRILRAEAFF
TRBV5-1,CASSPGTGGKETQYF
TRBV2,CARRGGTGELFF
TRBV16,CASSQSTLQETQYF
TRBV6-1,CASSAAYEQYF